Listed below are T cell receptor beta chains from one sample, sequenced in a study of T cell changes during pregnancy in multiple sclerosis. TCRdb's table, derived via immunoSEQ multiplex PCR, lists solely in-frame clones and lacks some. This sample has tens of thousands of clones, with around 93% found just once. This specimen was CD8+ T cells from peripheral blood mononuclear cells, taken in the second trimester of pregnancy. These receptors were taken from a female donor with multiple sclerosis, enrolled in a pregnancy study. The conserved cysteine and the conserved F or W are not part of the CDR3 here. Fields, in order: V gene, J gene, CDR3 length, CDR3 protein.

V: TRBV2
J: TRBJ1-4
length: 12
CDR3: ASMETGWDEKLF

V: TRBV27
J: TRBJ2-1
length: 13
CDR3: ASSFGGGGFNEQF

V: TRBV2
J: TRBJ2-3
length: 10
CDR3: ASRGGMDTQY

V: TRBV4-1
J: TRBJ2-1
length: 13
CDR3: ASSQLAGNYNEQF

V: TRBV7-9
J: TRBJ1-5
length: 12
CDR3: ASSLGPSNQPQH

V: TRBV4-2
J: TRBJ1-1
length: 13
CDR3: ASSQAKTGGTEAF

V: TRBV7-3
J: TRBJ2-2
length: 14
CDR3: ASSRRQGAGSGELF

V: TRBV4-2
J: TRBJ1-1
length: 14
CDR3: ASSQVQGAMNTEAF

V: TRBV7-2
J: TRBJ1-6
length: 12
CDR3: ASSLGGDQSPLH

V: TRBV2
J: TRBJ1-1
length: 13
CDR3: ASSEWTGAGTEAF

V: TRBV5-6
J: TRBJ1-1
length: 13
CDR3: ASSLAGIMNTEAF

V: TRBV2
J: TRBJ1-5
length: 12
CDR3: ASSGTGSNQPQH

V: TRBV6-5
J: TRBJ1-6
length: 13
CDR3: ASSYSTGDNSPLH

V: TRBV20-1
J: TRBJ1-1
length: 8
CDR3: SASNGEAF

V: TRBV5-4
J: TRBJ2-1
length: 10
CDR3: ASSGLGDEQF

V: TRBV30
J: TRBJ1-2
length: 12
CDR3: AWTPGVGDYGYT

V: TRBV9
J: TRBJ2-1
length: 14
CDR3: ASSSEAGLAGREQF

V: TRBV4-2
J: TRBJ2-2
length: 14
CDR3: ASSQPDRGRTGELF

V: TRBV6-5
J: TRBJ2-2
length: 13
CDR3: ASSYSIGGNGELF

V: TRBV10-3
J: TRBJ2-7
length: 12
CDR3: AISEPDRVYEQY

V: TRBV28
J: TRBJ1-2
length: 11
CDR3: ASDLKGAQGYT

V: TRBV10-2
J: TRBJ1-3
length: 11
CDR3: ASSDSGGDTIY

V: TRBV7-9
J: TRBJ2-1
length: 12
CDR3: ASSFGRGPNEQF

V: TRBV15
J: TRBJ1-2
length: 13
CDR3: ATSRDTAGSYGYT

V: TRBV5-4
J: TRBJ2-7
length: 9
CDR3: ASSNNYEQY

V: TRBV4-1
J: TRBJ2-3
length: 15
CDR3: ASSQDYAGGITDTQY

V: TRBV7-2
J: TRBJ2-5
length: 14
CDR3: ASSTSGGGIRETQY

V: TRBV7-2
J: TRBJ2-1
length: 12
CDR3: ASIPGQGYNEQF

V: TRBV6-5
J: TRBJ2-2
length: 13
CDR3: ASREVLGGTGELF

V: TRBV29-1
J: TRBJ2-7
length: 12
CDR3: SVVGGQAYYEQY

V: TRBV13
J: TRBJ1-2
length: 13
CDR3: ASSLESGEDYGYT

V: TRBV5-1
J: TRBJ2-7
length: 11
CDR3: ASSEGLAYEQY